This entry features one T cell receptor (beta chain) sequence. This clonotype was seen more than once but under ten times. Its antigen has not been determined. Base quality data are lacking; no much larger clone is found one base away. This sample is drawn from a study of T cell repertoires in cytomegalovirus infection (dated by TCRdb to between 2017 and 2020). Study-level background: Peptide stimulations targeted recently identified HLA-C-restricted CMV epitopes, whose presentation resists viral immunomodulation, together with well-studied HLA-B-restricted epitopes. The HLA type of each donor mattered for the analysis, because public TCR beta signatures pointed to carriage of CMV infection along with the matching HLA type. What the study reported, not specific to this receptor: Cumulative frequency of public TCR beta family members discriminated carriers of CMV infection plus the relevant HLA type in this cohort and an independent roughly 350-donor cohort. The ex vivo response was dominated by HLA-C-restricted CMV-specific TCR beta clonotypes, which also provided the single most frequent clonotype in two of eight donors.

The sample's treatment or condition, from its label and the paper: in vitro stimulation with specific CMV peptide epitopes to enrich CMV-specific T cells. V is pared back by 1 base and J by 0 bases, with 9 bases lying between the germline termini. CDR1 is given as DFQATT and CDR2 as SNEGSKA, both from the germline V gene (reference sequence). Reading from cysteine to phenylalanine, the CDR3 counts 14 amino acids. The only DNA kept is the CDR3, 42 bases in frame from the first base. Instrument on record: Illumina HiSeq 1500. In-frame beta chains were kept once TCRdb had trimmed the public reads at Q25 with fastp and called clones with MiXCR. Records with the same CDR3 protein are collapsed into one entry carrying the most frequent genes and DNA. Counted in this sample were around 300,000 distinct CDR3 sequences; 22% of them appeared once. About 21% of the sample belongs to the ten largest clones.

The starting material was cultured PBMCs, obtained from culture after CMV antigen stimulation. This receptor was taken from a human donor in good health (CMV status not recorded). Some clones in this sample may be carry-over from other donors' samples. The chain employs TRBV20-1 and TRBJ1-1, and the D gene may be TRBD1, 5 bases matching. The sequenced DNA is TGCAGTGCTAGAGTAGGGGCCGTGAACACTGAAGCTTTCTTT. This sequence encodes CSARVGAVNTEAFF.